This TCR beta chain was obtained from a study of cytomegalovirus exposure and HLA in healthy donors. Primers for the PCR totalled 60 Vbeta and 13 Jbeta. Repertoires were generated with immunoSEQ multiplex PCR, while TCRdb's copy carries only in-frame clones and drops some. The data hold some 160,000 clones, with about three quarters observed a single time. Germline CDR1 is MNHNS and CDR2 is SASEGT. V lost 3 bases, J lost 7 bases, and 12 bases stayed unmatched. The CDR3 has 16 residues. The specimen was PBMCs. This clonotype originated in a woman in her thirties or forties in good health and CMV-seronegative. The chain has TRBV6-1 and TRBJ2-3, with 8 bases aligning to TRBD2. The CDR3 reads CASSEGPGLGPHTQYF. CDR3 bases: TGTGCCAGCAGTGAGGGACCGGGACTAGGGCCTCATACGCAGTATTTT.